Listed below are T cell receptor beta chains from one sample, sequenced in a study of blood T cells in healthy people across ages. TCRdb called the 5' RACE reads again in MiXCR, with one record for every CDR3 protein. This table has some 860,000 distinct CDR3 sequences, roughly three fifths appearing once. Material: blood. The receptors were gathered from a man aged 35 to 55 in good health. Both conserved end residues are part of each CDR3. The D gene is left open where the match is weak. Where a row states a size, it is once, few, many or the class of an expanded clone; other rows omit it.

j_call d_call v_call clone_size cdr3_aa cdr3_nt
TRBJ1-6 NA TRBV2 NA CASSFRRDNNSPLHF TGCGCCAGCAGTTTCCGTAGGGATAATAATTCACCCCTCCACTTT
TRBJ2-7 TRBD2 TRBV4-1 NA CASSQITSGDYEQYF TGCGCCAGCAGCCAAATAACTAGCGGCGACTACGAGCAGTACTTC
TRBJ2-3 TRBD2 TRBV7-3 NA CASSSRTSGRVTDTQYF TGTGCCAGCAGCTCCAGGACTAGCGGGAGGGTAACAGATACGCAGTATTTT
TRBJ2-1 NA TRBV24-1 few CATSDLLDRYEQFF TGTGCCACCAGTGACCTACTCGATAGGTATGAGCAGTTCTTC
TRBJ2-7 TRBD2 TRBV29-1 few CSVETSGSSYEQYF TGCAGCGTTGAGACTAGCGGGTCCTCCTACGAGCAGTACTTC
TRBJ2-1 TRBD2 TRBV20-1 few CSAMKVAGVHEQFF TGCAGTGCTATGAAGGTAGCGGGGGTCCATGAGCAGTTCTTC
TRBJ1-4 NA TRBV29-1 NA CSVVDWVATNEKLLF TGCAGCGTCGTGGACTGGGTTGCAACTAATGAAAAACTGTTATTT
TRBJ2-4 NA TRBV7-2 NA CASSLATRPSQYF TGTGCCAGCAGCCTCGCGACTAGACCATCTCAGTACTTC
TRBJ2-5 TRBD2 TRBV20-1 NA CSWSRTSGREYQETQYF TGCAGCTGGAGTCGGACTAGCGGGAGGGAGTACCAAGAGACCCAGTACTTC
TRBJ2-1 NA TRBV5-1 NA CASSLASWVEQFF TGCGCCAGCAGCTTGGCAAGCTGGGTTGAGCAGTTCTTC
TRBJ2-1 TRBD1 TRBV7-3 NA CASSSGQGAGEQFF TGTGCCAGCAGCTCCGGACAGGGGGCTGGGGAGCAGTTCTTC
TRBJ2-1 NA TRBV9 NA CASSSSHNEQFF NA
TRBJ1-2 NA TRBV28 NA CASSLYGYGYTF TGTGCCAGCAGTTTGTACGGCTATGGCTACACCTTC
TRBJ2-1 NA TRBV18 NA CASSPEKSGSYNEQFF TGTGCCAGCTCACCGGAAAAATCGGGCTCCTACAATGAGCAGTTCTTC
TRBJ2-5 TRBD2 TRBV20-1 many CSARVGTSGTETQYF TGCAGTGCTAGAGTGGGGACTAGCGGGACCGAGACCCAGTACTTC
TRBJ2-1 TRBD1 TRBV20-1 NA CSATGRQGLGYNEQFF TGCAGTGCTACAGGGCGACAGGGTCTCGGCTACAATGAGCAGTTCTTC
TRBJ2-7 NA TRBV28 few CASSPQGLELYEQYF TGTGCCAGCAGTCCCCAAGGTCTAGAGTTGTACGAGCAGTACTTC
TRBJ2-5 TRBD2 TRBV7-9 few CASSLGEVAGAQETQYF TGTGCCAGCAGCTTAGGCGAAGTGGCGGGAGCACAAGAGACCCAGTACTTC
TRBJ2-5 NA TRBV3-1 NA CASSHGIPGTQGTQYF TGTGCCAGCAGCCACGGGATCCCGGGTACCCAAGGGACCCAGTACTTC
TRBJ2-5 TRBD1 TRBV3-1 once CASSQGTGGPQETQYF TGTGCCAGCAGCCAAGGGACAGGGGGGCCCCAAGAGACCCAGTACTTC
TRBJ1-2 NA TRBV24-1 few CATSDTPGYGYTF TGTGCCACCAGTGATACGCCGGGATATGGCTACACCTTC
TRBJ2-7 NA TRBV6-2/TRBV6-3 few CASSQGQNYEQYF TGTGCCAGCAGTCAAGGACAGAACTACGAGCAGTACTTC
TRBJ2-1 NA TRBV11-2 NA CASSLGPGPARNNEQFF TGTGCCAGCAGCTTAGGGCCAGGCCCGGCAAGAAACAATGAGCAGTTCTTC
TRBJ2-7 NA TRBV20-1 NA CSAKQGEQYF TGCAGTGCTAAGCAGGGAGAGCAGTACTTC
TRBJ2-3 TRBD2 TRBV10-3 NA CASLAGDGDTQYF TGTGCCTCTTTAGCGGGGGACGGAGATACGCAGTATTTT
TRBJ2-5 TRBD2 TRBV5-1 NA CASSLSVLTSGGGQTQYF TGCGCCAGCAGCTTGTCAGTGCTGACTAGCGGGGGAGGCCAGACCCAGTACTTC
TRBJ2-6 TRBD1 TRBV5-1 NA CASTGDRSSGANVLTF TGCGCCAGCACTGGGGACAGGTCGTCTGGGGCCAACGTCCTGACTTTC
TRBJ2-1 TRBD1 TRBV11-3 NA CATDGTGLGDEQFF TGTGCCACGGACGGGACAGGGCTCGGCGATGAGCAGTTCTTC
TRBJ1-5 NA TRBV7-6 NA CASSLWVNQPQHF TGTGCCAGCAGCTTATGGGTAAATCAGCCCCAGCATTTT
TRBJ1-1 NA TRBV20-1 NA CSAKTYTEAFF TGCAGTGCTAAAACCTACACTGAAGCTTTCTTT
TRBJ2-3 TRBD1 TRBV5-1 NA CASSTATGSRSDTQYF TGCGCCAGCAGCACAGCGACAGGGTCGAGGTCAGATACGCAGTATTTT
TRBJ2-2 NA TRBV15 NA CATGLGSHTGELFF TGTGCCACCGGCTTGGGTTCGCACACCGGGGAGCTGTTTTTT
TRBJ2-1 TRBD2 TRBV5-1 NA CASSLSSLVLAGGRSEQFF TGCGCCAGCAGCCTTTCTTCGCTAGTTTTAGCGGGGGGACGTTCTGAGCAGTTCTTC
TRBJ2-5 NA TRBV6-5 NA CASAGTLGETQYF TGTGCCAGCGCCGGGACTCTGGGAGAGACCCAGTACTTC
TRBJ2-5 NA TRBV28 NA CASTGDRSYEMGRWSQYF TGTGCCAGCACCGGTGACAGGTCCTACGAAATGGGTCGTTGGTCGCAGTACTTC
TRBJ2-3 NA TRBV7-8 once CASSPQGGLRDTQYF TGTGCCAGCAGCCCCCAGGGGGGGTTGAGGGATACGCAGTATTTT
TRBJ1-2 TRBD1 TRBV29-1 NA CSVAGGGGDYGYTF TGCAGCGTTGCAGGGGGCGGCGGAGACTATGGCTACACCTTC
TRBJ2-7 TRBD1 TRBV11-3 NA CASSPLGQGVSYEQYF TGTGCCAGCAGCCCGCTTGGACAGGGGGTCTCCTACGAGCAGTACTTC
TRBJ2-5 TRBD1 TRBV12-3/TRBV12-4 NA CASSHKGQRQETQYF TGTGCCAGCAGCCACAAGGGACAGAGGCAAGAGACCCAGTACTTC
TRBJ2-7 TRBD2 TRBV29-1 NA CSVSQREPYEQYF TGCAGCGTTTCTCAGCGGGAGCCCTACGAGCAGTACTTC
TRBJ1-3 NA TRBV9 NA CASSFFSRGTSGNTIYF TGTGCCAGCAGCTTTTTCTCCAGGGGAACTTCTGGAAACACCATATATTTT